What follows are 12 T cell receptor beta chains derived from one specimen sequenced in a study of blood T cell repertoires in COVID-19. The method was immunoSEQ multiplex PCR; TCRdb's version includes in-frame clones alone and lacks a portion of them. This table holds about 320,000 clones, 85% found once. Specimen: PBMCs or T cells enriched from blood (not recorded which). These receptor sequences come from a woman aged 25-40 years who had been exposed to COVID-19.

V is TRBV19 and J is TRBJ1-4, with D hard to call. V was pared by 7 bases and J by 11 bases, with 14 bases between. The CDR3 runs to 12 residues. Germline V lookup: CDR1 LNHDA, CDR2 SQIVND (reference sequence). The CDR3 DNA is TGTGCCAGTAAGGTCCCGGGGAGGAAACTGTTTTTT. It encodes CASKVPGRKLFF.

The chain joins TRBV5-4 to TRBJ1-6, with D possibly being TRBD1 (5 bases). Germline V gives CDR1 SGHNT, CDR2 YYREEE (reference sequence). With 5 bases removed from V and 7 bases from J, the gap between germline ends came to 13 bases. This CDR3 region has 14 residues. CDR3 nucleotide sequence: TGTGCCAGCAGGACCTTACAGGAAAATTCACCCCTCCACTTT. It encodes CASRTLQENSPLHF.

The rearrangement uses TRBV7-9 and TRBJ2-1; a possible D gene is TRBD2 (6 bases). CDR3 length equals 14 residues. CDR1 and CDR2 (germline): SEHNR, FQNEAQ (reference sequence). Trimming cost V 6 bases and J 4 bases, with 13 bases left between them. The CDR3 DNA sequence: TGTGCCAGCAGTGCCGGGAGTGGTTACAATGAGCAGTTCTTC. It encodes CASSAGSGYNEQFF.

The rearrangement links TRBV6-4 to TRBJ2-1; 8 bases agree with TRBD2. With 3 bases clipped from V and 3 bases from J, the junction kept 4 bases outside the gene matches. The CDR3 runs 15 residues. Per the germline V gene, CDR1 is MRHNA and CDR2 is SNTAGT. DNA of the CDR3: TGTGCCAGCAGTGATCCTGCGGGAGGCTACAATGAGCAGTTCTTC. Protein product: CASSDPAGGYNEQFF.

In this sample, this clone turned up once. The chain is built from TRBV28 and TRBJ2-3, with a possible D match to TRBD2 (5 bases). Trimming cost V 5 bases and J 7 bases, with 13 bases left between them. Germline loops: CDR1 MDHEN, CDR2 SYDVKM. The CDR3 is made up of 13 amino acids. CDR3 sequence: CASSAGNSHTQYF. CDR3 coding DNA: TGTGCCAGCAGTGCCGGGAACTCCCATACGCAGTATTTT.

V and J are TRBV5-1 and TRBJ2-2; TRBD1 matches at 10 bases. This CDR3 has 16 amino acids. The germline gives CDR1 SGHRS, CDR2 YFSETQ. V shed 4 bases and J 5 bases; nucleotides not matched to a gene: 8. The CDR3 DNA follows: TGCGCCAGCAGCGGGTCGACAGGGGGCCTAACCGGGGAGCTGTTTTTT. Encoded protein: CASSGSTGGLTGELFF.

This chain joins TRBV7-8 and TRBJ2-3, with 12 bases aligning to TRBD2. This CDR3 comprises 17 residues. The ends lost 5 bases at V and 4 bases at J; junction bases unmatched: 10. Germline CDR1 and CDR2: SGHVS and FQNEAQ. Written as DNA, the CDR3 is TGTGCCAGCAGCAGGACTAGCGGGGCCTTGAGGGCAGATACGCAGTATTTT. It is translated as CASSRTSGALRADTQYF.

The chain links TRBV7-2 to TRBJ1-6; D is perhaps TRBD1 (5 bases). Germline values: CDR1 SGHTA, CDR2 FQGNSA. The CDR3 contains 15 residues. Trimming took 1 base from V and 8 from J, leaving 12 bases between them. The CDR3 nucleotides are TGTGCCAGCAGCTTAGTTTGGCAGGGTGATTCACCCCTCCACTTT. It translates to CASSLVWQGDSPLHF.

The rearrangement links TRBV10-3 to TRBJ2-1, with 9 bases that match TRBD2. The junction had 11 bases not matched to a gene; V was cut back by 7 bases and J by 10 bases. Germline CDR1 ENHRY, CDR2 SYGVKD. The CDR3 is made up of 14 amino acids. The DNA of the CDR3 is TGTGCCATCACTATGAGCGGGGGGTCAGGCGAGCAGTTCTTC. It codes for CAITMSGGSGEQFF.

The CDR3 is CASSKRTGLQETQYF. In DNA, the CDR3 is TGTGCCAGCAGTAAACGGACAGGTCTGCAAGAGACCCAGTACTTC. This sequence joins TRBV28 and TRBJ2-5; TRBD1 aligns across 7 bases. The germline V gene encodes CDR1 MDHEN and CDR2 SYDVKM. The CDR3 length is 15 residues. Unmatched junction bases numbered 8, after V lost 5 bases and J lost 2 bases.

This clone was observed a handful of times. CDR3 DNA sequence: TGTGCCAGAAGCTTGGAGACTAGCGGGGCCTACGAGCAGTACTTC. Protein product: CARSLETSGAYEQYF. The chain has TRBV5-3 and TRBJ2-7, with 11 nucleotides matching TRBD2. TRBV5-3 is filed as an ORF, its function uncertain. The CDR3 totals 15 residues. V trimming: 0 bases; J trimming: 2 bases; junction bases outside the gene matches: 1.

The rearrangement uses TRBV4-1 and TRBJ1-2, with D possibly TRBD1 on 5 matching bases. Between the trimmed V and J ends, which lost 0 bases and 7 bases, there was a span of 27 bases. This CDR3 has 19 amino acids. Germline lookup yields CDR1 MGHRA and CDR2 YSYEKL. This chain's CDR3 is CASSQEQGSWTTIPSGYTF. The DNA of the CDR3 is TGCGCCAGCAGCCAAGAGCAGGGCTCGTGGACTACTATTCCCTCTGGCTACACCTTC.